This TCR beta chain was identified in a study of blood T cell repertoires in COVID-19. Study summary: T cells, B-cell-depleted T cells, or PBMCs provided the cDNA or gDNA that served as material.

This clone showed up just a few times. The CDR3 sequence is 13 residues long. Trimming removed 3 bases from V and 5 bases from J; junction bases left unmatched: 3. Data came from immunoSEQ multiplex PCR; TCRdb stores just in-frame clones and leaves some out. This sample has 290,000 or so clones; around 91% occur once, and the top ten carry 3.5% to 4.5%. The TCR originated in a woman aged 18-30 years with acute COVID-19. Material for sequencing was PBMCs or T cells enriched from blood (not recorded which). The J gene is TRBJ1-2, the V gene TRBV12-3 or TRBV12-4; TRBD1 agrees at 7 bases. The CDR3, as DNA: TGTGCCAGCAGTTTCCGACAGGGATATGGCTACACCTTC. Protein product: CASSFRQGYGYTF.